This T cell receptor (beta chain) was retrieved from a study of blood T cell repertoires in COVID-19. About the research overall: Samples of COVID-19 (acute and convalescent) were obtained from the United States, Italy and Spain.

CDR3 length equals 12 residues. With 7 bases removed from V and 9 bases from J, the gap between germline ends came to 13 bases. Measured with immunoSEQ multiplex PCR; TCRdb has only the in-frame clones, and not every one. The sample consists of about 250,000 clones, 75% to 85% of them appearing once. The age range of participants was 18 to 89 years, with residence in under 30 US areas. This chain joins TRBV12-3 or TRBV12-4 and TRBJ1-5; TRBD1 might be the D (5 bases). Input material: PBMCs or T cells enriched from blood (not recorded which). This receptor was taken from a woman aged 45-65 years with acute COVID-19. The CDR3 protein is CASTQGIRPQHF. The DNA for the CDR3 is TGTGCCAGCACTCAGGGAATCCGGCCCCAGCATTTT.